This TCR beta chain was identified in a study of blood T cell repertoires in COVID-19. About the study: T cells, B-cell-depleted T cells, or PBMCs provided the cDNA or gDNA that served as material.

While infection was still active, Seattle patients were enrolled and then followed longitudinally. The germline V gene has CDR1 SGDLS and CDR2 YYNGEE. This CDR3 is built from 16 residues. The V and J ends lost 3 bases and 5 bases, in that order; junction bases with no gene match: 7. In the source study's methods: Researchers report that nucleated cell counts were estimated from reference gene primer amplification. Assay: immunoSEQ multiplex PCR; the TCRdb copy retains only in-frame clones and omits some. V and J calls and clone size come straight from that table; D and trimming were deduced from the DNA. The data contain 200,000 to 250,000 clones, 70% to 85% of them seen just once; the ten biggest clones take up roughly 7.8%.

This TCR came from a woman aged 80 or over with COVID-19, enrolled during active disease. This chain uses TRBV9 with TRBJ2-5; 13 nucleotides match TRBD2. The sequencing input was peripheral blood. The CDR3 sequence: CASSARTSGGRETQYF. For the CDR3, the DNA is TGTGCCAGCAGCGCCCGGACTAGCGGGGGAAGGGAGACCCAGTACTTC. Variable domain in full (rest from reference TRBV9 and TRBJ2-5): DSGVTQTPKHLITATGQRVTLRCSPRSGDLSVYWYQQSLDQGLQFLIQYYNGEERAKGNILERFSAQQFPDLHSELNLSSLELGDSALYFCASSARTSGGRETQYFGPGTRLLVL.